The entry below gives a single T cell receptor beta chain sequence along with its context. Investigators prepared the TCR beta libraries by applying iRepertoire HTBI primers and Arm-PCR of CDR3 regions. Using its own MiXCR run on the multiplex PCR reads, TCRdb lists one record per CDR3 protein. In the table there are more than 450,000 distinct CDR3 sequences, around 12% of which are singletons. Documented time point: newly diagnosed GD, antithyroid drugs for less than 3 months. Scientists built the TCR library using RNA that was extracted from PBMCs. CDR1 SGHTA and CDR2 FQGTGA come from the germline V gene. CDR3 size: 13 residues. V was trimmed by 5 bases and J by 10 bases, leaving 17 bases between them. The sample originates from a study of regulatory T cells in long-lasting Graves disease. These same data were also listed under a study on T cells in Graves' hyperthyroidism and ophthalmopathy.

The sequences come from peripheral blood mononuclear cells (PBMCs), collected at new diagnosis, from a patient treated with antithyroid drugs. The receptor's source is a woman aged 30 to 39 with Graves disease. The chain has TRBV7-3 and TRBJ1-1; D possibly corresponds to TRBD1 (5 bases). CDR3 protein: CASSPTGNGAAFF. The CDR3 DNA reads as TGTGCCAGCAGCCCAACGGGAAACGGGGCAGCTTTCTTT.